This T cell receptor beta chain was sequenced during a study of blood T cell repertoires in COVID-19. Germline loops: CDR1 MDHEN, CDR2 SYDVKM. Losses at the gene ends were 3 bases for V and 6 bases for J; bases not matched to a gene: 10. The CDR3 runs 16 residues. Sequenced by immunoSEQ multiplex PCR; TCRdb stores in-frame clones only, minus some. The sample holds roughly 140,000 clones; over 80% are singletons and the top ten take about 3.2%. The sample comprised peripheral blood. The TCR originated in a middle-aged woman with active or convalescent COVID-19. V is TRBV28 and J is TRBJ1-5; TRBD1 agrees at 8 bases. The CDR3, as DNA: TGTGCCAGCAGTTTCCGGCGTCAGGGGGCGAGTCAGCCCCAGCATTTT. Amino acids: CASSFRRQGASQPQHF.